These 24 T cell receptor beta chains share one sample of origin, sequenced in a study of blood T cell repertoires in COVID-19. TCRdb's copy holds only in-frame clones and misses some; the assay was immunoSEQ multiplex PCR. The profile shows 200,000 to 300,000 clones, 85% of them singletons. Specimen: peripheral blood. The receptors stem from an older woman with active or convalescent COVID-19.

The gene calls are TRBV15 and TRBJ2-5; 12 nucleotides agree with TRBD2. The CDR3 runs 16 residues. The germline V gene has CDR1 LNHNV and CDR2 YYDKDF (reference sequence). V lost 2 bases to trimming and J lost 4 bases; unmatched junction nucleotides: 5. In nucleotides, the CDR3 is TGTGCCACCAGCAGACCCCCGACTAGCGGGAGAGAGACCCAGTACTTC. Amino acids: CATSRPPTSGRETQYF.

The CDR3, as DNA: TGTGCCAGCTCAGTCCCAGATACGCAGTATTTT. It yields the protein CASSVPDTQYF. The rearrangement uses TRBV11-2 and TRBJ2-3; no reliable D call. Trimming pared 8 bases from V and 4 bases from J, leaving 7 bases between. CDR1 SGHAT and CDR2 FQNNGV come from the germline V gene. The CDR3 is made up of 11 amino acids.

Here the CDR3 DNA reads TGTGCCAGCAGTTTAGCCAGGGTTTTAAGTGGGGTGAGCACTGAAGCTTTCTTT. It specifies CASSLARVLSGVSTEAFF. The genes are TRBV28 and TRBJ1-1, with D possibly being TRBD1 (5 bases). Trimming pared 2 bases from V and 4 bases from J, leaving 23 bases between. There are 18 residues in the CDR3. CDR1 is MDHEN and CDR2 is SYDVKM in the germline V gene.

The chain links TRBV11-2 to TRBJ2-1; D gene ambiguous. The length of the CDR3 is 13 residues. V lost 5 bases, J lost 2 bases, and 7 bases lay in between. The germline V gene encodes CDR1 SGHAT and CDR2 FQNNGV. CDR3 DNA sequence: TGTGCCAGCAGCCCCGACACCTACAATGAGCAGTTCTTC. It encodes CASSPDTYNEQFF.

This rearrangement joins TRBV7-8 to TRBJ2-3; TRBD2 aligns across 12 bases. V lost 5 bases and J lost 5; bases outside the gene matches: 8. The length of the CDR3 is 16 residues. The germline V gene encodes CDR1 SGHVS and CDR2 FQNEAQ. For the CDR3, the DNA is TGTGCCAGCAGCCTCAGACTAGCGGGAGAAGTAGATACGCAGTATTTT. Encoded protein: CASSLRLAGEVDTQYF.

The table lists this clone with a count of one. The chain combines TRBV5-1 with TRBJ2-2; D possibly corresponds to TRBD1 (6 bases). In germline, CDR1 is SGHRS, CDR2 YFSETQ. The V and J ends lost 3 bases and 6 bases respectively, with 18 bases between them. CDR3 length: 16 amino acids. The CDR3 DNA follows: TGCGCCAGCAGCTCCAGACAGGCCAAGCCCCCCGGGGAGCTGTTTTTT. Translated, it gives CASSSRQAKPPGELFF.

The chain has TRBV7-9 and TRBJ2-7; TRBD2 matches at 10 bases. Germline V gene sequence: CDR1 SEHNR, CDR2 FQNEAQ (reference sequence). The CDR3 sequence is 14 residues long. J lost 8 bases, V lost 5 bases, and 9 bases had no gene match. Here the CDR3 DNA reads TGTGCCAGCAGCCAAGCTCTAGCGGGAGTAAAGCAGTACTTC. Encoded protein: CASSQALAGVKQYF.

The V call is TRBV27, the J call TRBJ2-1; a weak D match, TRBD1 (5 bases). CDR3 size: 16 residues. Germline CDR1 reads MNHEY; CDR2 reads SMNVEV (reference sequence). V was trimmed by 3 bases and J by 9 bases, leaving 21 bases between them. The CDR3: CASSFNSQAPRGEQFF. In nucleotides, the CDR3 is TGTGCCAGCAGTTTTAACAGTCAAGCTCCTAGGGGTGAGCAGTTCTTC.

The chain recombines TRBV19 with TRBJ1-1; D gene ambiguous. The ends were cut back, 5 bases at V and 3 bases at J, with 10 bases in the middle. The V gene's germline CDR1 is LNHDA and CDR2 SQIVND (reference sequence). The CDR3 covers 13 residues. The DNA for the CDR3 is TGTGCCAGTAGTTGGGCCCTTTACACTGAAGCTTTCTTT. It encodes CASSWALYTEAFF. The full variable domain, with the rest looked up from reference TRBV19 and TRBJ1-1, is DGGITQSPKYLFRKEGQNVTLSCEQNLNHDAMYWYRQDPGQGLRLIYYSQIVNDFQKGDIAEGYSVSREKKESFPLTVTSAQKNPTAFYLCASSWALYTEAFFGQGTRLTVV.

The chain links TRBV11-2 to TRBJ2-5, with D uncertain. V was pared by 4 bases and J by 1 base, with 4 bases between. The CDR3 runs to 12 residues. Germline CDR1 and CDR2: SGHAT and FQNNGV. The CDR3 here is CASSSSQETQYF. The CDR3 nucleotides are TGTGCCAGCAGCTCTAGCCAAGAGACCCAGTACTTC.

This chain links TRBV24-1 with TRBJ1-1, with 8 bases lining up with TRBD1. The CDR3 runs 15 residues. Losses at the gene ends were 4 bases for V and 7 bases for J; bases not matched to a gene: 10. Germline V gives CDR1 KGHDR, CDR2 SFDVKD. The CDR3 coding sequence is TGTGCCACCAGTGAACCGGACAGGGACCCTAGTGAAGCTTTCTTT. Amino acid sequence: CATSEPDRDPSEAFF.

This chain links TRBV6-1 with TRBJ2-3, with TRBD2 matching 9 bases. This CDR3 is 17 amino acids long. Per the germline V gene, CDR1 is MNHNS and CDR2 is SASEGT. J lost 1 base, V lost 4 bases, and 9 bases had no gene match. In DNA form, the CDR3 reads TGTGCCAGCAGTGCCTTGACTAGCGGTACAGGCACAGATACGCAGTATTTT. Encoded protein: CASSALTSGTGTDTQYF.

The V call is TRBV21-1, the J call TRBJ1-4. TRBV21-1 is shown as a pseudogene. The CDR3 consists of 15 residues. The CDR3 sequence: CASSPEGIWKKKLFF. The CDR3 nucleotides are TGTGCCAGCAGCCCCGAGGGCATCTGGAAGAAAAAACTGTTTTTT.

V is TRBV3-1 (or the pseudogene TRBV3-2) and J is TRBJ2-3, with 9 bases aligning to TRBD1. Germline values: CDR1 LGHDT, CDR2 YNNKEL (reference sequence). The CDR3 is made up of 16 amino acids. J was trimmed by 3 bases and V by 3 bases; bases with no gene match: 7. The CDR3 region has the DNA TGTGCCAGCAGCCATACCGGGACAGGGTCAACAGATACGCAGTATTTT. Translation gives CASSHTGTGSTDTQYF.

The gene calls are TRBV3-1 (or the pseudogene TRBV3-2) and TRBJ2-1; 10 nucleotides line up with TRBD2. The J segment lost 8 bases and the V segment lost 1 base, leaving 8 bases of the junction unmatched. This CDR3 has 16 residues. Per germline, CDR1 LGHDT and CDR2 YNNKEL (reference sequence). The CDR3 DNA reads TGTGCCAGCAGCCAAGGTCCTAGCGGGAGTATTTATGAGCAGTTCTTC. Translating it yields CASSQGPSGSIYEQFF.

This clone is a singleton in its sample. The chain combines TRBV19 with TRBJ1-5; the D gene is possibly TRBD1 (6 bases). CDR1 and CDR2 from the germline V gene are LNHDA and SQIVND (reference sequence). The CDR3 totals 15 residues. Deletions cut 9 bases from V and 3 bases from J, with 18 bases between. The CDR3, as DNA: TGTGCCAGGGAGGGGGGGTACTTGGCCAATCAGCCCCAGCATTTT. Its protein is CAREGGYLANQPQHF. Together with reference TRBV19 and TRBJ1-5, the CDR3 gives the full variable domain: DGGITQSPKYLFRKEGQNVTLSCEQNLNHDAMYWYRQDPGQGLRLIYYSQIVNDFQKGDIAEGYSVSREKKESFPLTVTSAQKNPTAFYLCAREGGYLANQPQHFGDGTRLSIL.

The genes are TRBV13 and TRBJ2-5; the match to TRBD2 covers 12 bases. CDR3 length: 16 residues. V lost 3 bases to trimming and J lost 1 base; unmatched junction nucleotides: 3. Germline lookup yields CDR1 PRHDT and CDR2 FYEKMQ (reference sequence). Here the CDR3 reads CASSFWTSGIQETQYF. The CDR3 nucleotides read TGTGCCAGCAGCTTTTGGACTAGCGGGATCCAAGAGACCCAGTACTTC. The full variable domain, rest sourced from reference TRBV13 and TRBJ2-5, is AAGVIQSPRHLIKEKRETATLKCYPIPRHDTVYWYQQGPGQDPQFLISFYEKMQSDKGSIPDRFSAQQFSDYHSELNMSSLELGDSALYFCASSFWTSGIQETQYFGPGTRLLVL.

Notes on this clone: This sample also contains other DNA sequences that code for the same CDR3. The chain is built from TRBV6-5 and TRBJ1-1, with TRBD1 as a possible D gene (5 bases). Germline CDR1 MNHEY, CDR2 SVGAGI. V was trimmed by 5 bases and J by 1 base, leaving 8 bases between them. The CDR3 runs to 13 residues. The CDR3 nucleotides are TGTGCCAGCAGTCCCCAGGGGAACACTGAAGCTTTCTTT. It translates to CASSPQGNTEAFF.

In this sample, this clone turned up a few times. The chain recombines TRBV29-1 with TRBJ2-7; the D is unclear. Trimming took off 4 bases at V and 2 bases at J, with 6 bases between the two ends. Per the germline V gene, CDR1 is SQVTM and CDR2 is ANQGSEA. The CDR3 covers 11 residues. The CDR3 is CSVAATYEQYF. CDR3 in DNA: TGCAGCGTTGCCGCGACCTACGAGCAGTACTTC.

This clone was counted a single time. The V and J genes are TRBV19 and TRBJ2-2; the match to TRBD1 covers 8 bases. The CDR3 totals 14 residues. The germline V gene has CDR1 LNHDA and CDR2 SQIVND (reference sequence). J was trimmed by 9 bases and V by 6 bases; bases with no gene match: 9. The CDR3 DNA sequence: TGTGCCAGTAGGGAGAGGACAGGGTTATGGGAGCTGTTTTTT. This sequence encodes CASRERTGLWELFF.

The rearrangement joins TRBV5-8 to TRBJ2-1; D is ambiguous. This CDR3 region has 11 residues. Germline V lookup: CDR1 SGHTS, CDR2 YDEGEE. The V end was cut by 0 bases, the J end by 14 bases, with 9 bases between. CDR3 amino acids: CASSLGLVKFF. DNA for the CDR3: TGTGCCAGCAGCTTGGGCCTAGTCAAGTTCTTC.

This sequence joins TRBV9 and TRBJ2-3, with a possible D match to TRBD1 (5 bases). There are 15 residues in the CDR3. The germline gives CDR1 SGDLS, CDR2 YYNGEE. The V end was cut by 0 bases, the J end by 3 bases, with 11 bases between. The CDR3 nucleotides are TGTGCCAGCAGCGTAGAGGCAGGGCCAACAGATACGCAGTATTTT. Its translation: CASSVEAGPTDTQYF.

This clone was counted between two and nine times. The genes are TRBV5-5 and TRBJ1-3; a weak D match, TRBD1 (5 bases). CDR1 and CDR2 from the germline V gene are SGHKS and YYEKEE (reference sequence). Trimming left V 2 bases short and J 0 bases short, with 9 bases between. This CDR3 contains 15 residues. This CDR3 is CASSFFRASGNTIYF. The CDR3 region has the DNA TGTGCCAGCAGCTTCTTCAGGGCCTCTGGAAACACCATATATTTT.

The rearrangement joins TRBV5-6 to TRBJ2-6, with D hard to call. The CDR3 loop spans 18 amino acids. Germline V gene sequence: CDR1 SGHDT, CDR2 YYEEEE. V gave up 4 bases and J gave up 7 bases, with 24 bases separating them. The DNA of the CDR3 is TGTGCCAGCAGCGTTGTTGTAGTACCGCAATCCTCAGCCAACGTCCTGACTTTC. Residues: CASSVVVVPQSSANVLTF.